These 26 T cell receptor beta chains were all obtained from the same sample, sequenced in a study of cytomegalovirus exposure and HLA in healthy donors. PCR used 60 Vbeta primers and 13 Jbeta primers. Sequenced by immunoSEQ multiplex PCR; TCRdb stores in-frame clones only, minus some. The sample lists around 160,000 clones; roughly 77% were seen once. Sample: PBMCs. Every receptor here comes from a man between 45 and 60 years old in good health and CMV-seropositive.

J is TRBJ1-1 and V is TRBV10-1; tentatively, D is TRBD1 (5 bases). CDR1 is WNHNN, CDR2 SYGVQD, per germline (reference sequence). The CDR3 is 13 amino acids. V gave up 6 bases and J gave up 3 bases, with 11 bases separating them. CDR3 bases: TGCGCCAGCAGGATCAGGGCAGACACTGAAGCTTTCTTT. The encoded protein is CASRIRADTEAFF.

This clone was found a few times. The chain has TRBV4-2 and TRBJ2-3; the D gene is possibly TRBD2 (6 bases). Germline-derived CDR1 and CDR2 are LGHNA and YNFKEQ. Trimming took 0 bases from V and 3 from J, leaving 13 bases between them. The CDR3 has 16 amino acids. The CDR3 here is CASSQEVADGTDTQYF. CDR3 DNA sequence: TGTGCCAGCAGCCAAGAGGTAGCGGATGGAACAGATACGCAGTATTTT.

The chain is built from TRBV2 and TRBJ1-4; no reliable D call. V was trimmed by 10 bases and J by 0 bases, leaving 15 bases between them. This CDR3 comprises 15 residues. CDR1 is SNHLY and CDR2 is FYNNEI in the germline V gene. Here the CDR3 reads CATRQDGATNEKLFF. CDR3 sequence (DNA): TGTGCCACCCGACAAGACGGTGCAACTAATGAAAAACTGTTTTTT.

This clone was found once. Other nucleotide sequences from this sample produce the same CDR3. The rearrangement joins TRBV4-1 to TRBJ1-2; the D gene is possibly TRBD1 (6 bases). With 1 base removed from V and 5 bases from J, the gap between germline ends came to 11 bases. CDR3 length: 14 residues. CDR1 is MGHRA and CDR2 is YSYEKL in the germline V gene. CDR3 sequence: CASSQGGGPYGYTF. CDR3 nucleotides: TGCGCCAGCAGCCAAGGCGGGGGGCCGTATGGCTACACCTTC.

This clone was seen only a few times. The CDR3 DNA reads as TGTGCCAGCAGCCAAGATCCCGCGGAAAACTATGGCTACACCTTC. Its protein is CASSQDPAENYGYTF. This chain uses TRBV4-2 with TRBJ1-2; no reliable D call. The CDR3 has 15 amino acids. The ends were cut back, 0 bases at V and 2 bases at J, with 10 bases in the middle. From germline, CDR1 is LGHNA and CDR2 YNFKEQ.

This chain connects TRBV19 to TRBJ1-4, with D possibly matching TRBD1 (5 bases). Per germline, CDR1 LNHDA and CDR2 SQIVND (reference sequence). CDR3 length: 14 amino acids. Trimming cost V 4 bases and J 4 bases, with 10 bases left between them. CDR3 bases: TGTGCCAGTAGTAGCCAGGGCCATAATGAAAAACTGTTTTTT. It encodes CASSSQGHNEKLFF. The whole variable domain, remainder taken from reference TRBV19 and TRBJ1-4, is DGGITQSPKYLFRKEGQNVTLSCEQNLNHDAMYWYRQDPGQGLRLIYYSQIVNDFQKGDIAEGYSVSREKKESFPLTVTSAQKNPTAFYLCASSSQGHNEKLFFGSGTQLSVL.

The genes are TRBV2 and TRBJ1-4, with TRBD1 matching over 10 bases. The germline V gene has CDR1 SNHLY and CDR2 FYNNEI. V lost 5 bases to trimming and J lost 6 bases; unmatched junction nucleotides: 6. The CDR3 has 15 residues. CDR3 region: CASSPDRGLYEKLFF. The CDR3 nucleotides read TGTGCCAGCAGTCCGGACAGGGGGTTGTATGAAAAACTGTTTTTT.

The chain couples TRBV4-1 to TRBJ1-6; 7 positions match TRBD1. The CDR3 runs to 16 residues. The junction had 9 bases not matched to a gene; V was cut back by 2 bases and J by 8 bases. CDR1 is MGHRA, CDR2 YSYEKL, per germline. DNA of the CDR3: TGCGCCAGCAGCCAAAACTTGACAGGGCTTCATTCACCCCTCCACTTT. This sequence encodes CASSQNLTGLHSPLHF.

This rearrangement joins TRBV9 to TRBJ1-5; 7 bases fit TRBD1. CDR3 length: 15 residues. V lost 3 bases, J lost 0 bases, and 3 bases stayed unmatched. Germline V CDR1 and CDR2: SGDLS, YYNGEE. CDR3 sequence (DNA): TGTGCCAGCAGCGCCGGGACAGATAGCAATCAGCCCCAGCATTTT. It translates to CASSAGTDSNQPQHF.

This clone showed up just a few times. The J gene is TRBJ2-1, the V gene TRBV12-5, with 7 nucleotides matching TRBD2. The CDR3 extends over 14 amino acids. Germline V gene data show CDR1 as LGHNT and CDR2 as FRNRAP. Losses at the gene ends were 6 bases for V and 5 bases for J; bases not matched to a gene: 7. The CDR3 bases are TGTGCTAGTGGGTCAGCGGGGCCCCACAATGAGCAGTTCTTC. Translation gives CASGSAGPHNEQFF.

The rearrangement links TRBV2 to TRBJ1-1; D gene uncertain. The CDR3 runs 13 residues. The germline V and J ends were trimmed by 6 bases and 1 base, with 9 bases remaining between them. The germline V gene has CDR1 SNHLY and CDR2 FYNNEI. The CDR3 loop is CASRLEQNTEAFF. CDR3 sequence (DNA): TGTGCCAGCAGGCTCGAACAGAACACTGAAGCTTTCTTT.

The V and J genes are TRBV2 and TRBJ2-5, with 10 bases lining up with TRBD2. V shed 6 bases and J 5 bases; nucleotides not matched to a gene: 6. The V gene's germline CDR1 is SNHLY and CDR2 FYNNEI. The CDR3 loop spans 14 amino acids. The CDR3 nucleotides read TGTGCCAGCAGCAGGACTAGCGGCCGGGAGACCCAGTACTTC. Translated: CASSRTSGRETQYF.

V is TRBV4-1 and J is TRBJ1-6; D is uncertain. Germline V CDR1 and CDR2: MGHRA, YSYEKL. The germline V and J ends were trimmed by 0 bases and 4 bases, with 7 bases remaining between them. The CDR3 is 15 amino acids. The chain's CDR3 is CASSQDGGYNSPLHF. The CDR3 coding sequence is TGCGCCAGCAGCCAAGATGGAGGGTATAATTCACCCCTCCACTTT.

This clone showed up just once. The CDR3 sequence: CASSPSTGRGNEQYF. CDR3 coding DNA: TGTGCCAGCAGCCCTTCGACAGGGAGAGGAAACGAGCAGTACTTC. The rearrangement uses TRBV7-2 and TRBJ2-7, with 7 bases aligning to TRBD1. Germline CDR1 and CDR2: SGHTA and FQGNSA. This CDR3 has 15 amino acids. V shed 5 bases and J 5 bases; nucleotides not matched to a gene: 12.

J is TRBJ1-2 and V is TRBV5-1; 7 bases are a match to TRBD1. Germline assignment: CDR1 SGHRS and CDR2 YFSETQ. There are 14 residues in the CDR3. Trimming took 0 bases from V and 3 from J; bases not matched to a gene: 2. CDR3 DNA: TGCGCCAGCAGCTTGGGGGGGACAGACTATGGCTACACCTTC. Its translation is CASSLGGTDYGYTF.

The chain recombines TRBV25-1 with TRBJ2-3; tentatively, D is TRBD1 (5 bases). V dropped 3 bases and J dropped 4 bases, with 23 bases sitting between them. Germline V gene lookup returns CDR1 MGHDK and CDR2 SYGVNS. This CDR3 has 18 amino acids. Here the CDR3 DNA reads TGTGCCAGCAGTGATTTGAGTTTCGGTAGGGGTTCCCCAGATACGCAGTATTTT. Translated: CASSDLSFGRGSPDTQYF.

V usage is TRBV7-9 and J usage is TRBJ2-7; D gene unclear. Per germline, CDR1 SEHNR and CDR2 FQNEAQ (reference sequence). There are 11 residues in the CDR3. The V gene lost 4 bases and the J gene lost 6 bases, with 7 bases spanning the gap. CDR3 loop: CASSSSGEQYF. The CDR3 DNA is TGTGCCAGCAGCTCCTCAGGCGAGCAGTACTTC.

The CDR3 reads CSVETGTKAFF. The CDR3 bases are TGCAGCGTTGAAACCGGGACAAAAGCTTTCTTT. The chain employs TRBV29-1 and TRBJ1-1; possibly TRBD1 for D (6 bases). The CDR3 loop spans 11 amino acids. Germline loops: CDR1 SQVTM, CDR2 ANQGSEA. V lost 2 bases and J 9 bases, leaving 10 bases between the germline ends.

This rearrangement joins TRBV19 to TRBJ1-1; D perhaps matches TRBD1 (6 bases). V was clipped by 3 bases and J by 6 bases, with 23 bases between them. The CDR3 has 17 residues. CDR1 and CDR2 (germline): LNHDA, SQIVND (reference sequence). In DNA, the CDR3 is TGTGCCAGTAGTATTTTAGCAGGGGCCGAGGGGAATGCTGAAGCTTTCTTT. Translating it yields CASSILAGAEGNAEAFF.

V gene TRBV18 combines with J gene TRBJ1-2, with 9 bases matching TRBD1. The CDR3 loop spans 16 amino acids. V lost 3 bases, J lost 2 bases, and 7 bases stayed unmatched. CDR1 is KGHSH, CDR2 LQKENI, per germline. CDR3 sequence (DNA): TGTGCCAGCTCACCTCCCGGGACAGGGATGAACTATGGCTACACCTTC. It translates to CASSPPGTGMNYGYTF.

This rearrangement joins TRBV5-1 to TRBJ2-3; no clear D. V gave up 7 bases and J gave up 3 bases, with 12 bases separating them. There are 13 residues in the CDR3. Germline lookup yields CDR1 SGHRS and CDR2 YFSETQ. CDR3: CASYPGPTDTQYF. The CDR3, as DNA: TGCGCCAGCTACCCCGGTCCGACAGATACGCAGTATTTT.

The chain recombines TRBV11-1 with TRBJ1-1, with D uncertain. From germline, CDR1 is SGHAT and CDR2 FQDESV (reference sequence). The V gene lost 5 bases and the J gene lost 3 bases, with 7 bases spanning the gap. The CDR3 covers 12 residues. CDR3 region: CASSGLDTEAFF. CDR3 bases: TGTGCCAGCAGCGGACTCGACACTGAAGCTTTCTTT.

This chain connects TRBV15 to TRBJ2-5, with no clear D. The V and J ends lost 2 bases and 4 bases respectively, with 8 bases between them. Germline V gene data show CDR1 as LNHNV and CDR2 as YYDKDF (reference sequence). The CDR3 runs to 13 residues. The CDR3 protein is CATSRSTAETQYF. In DNA, the CDR3 is TGTGCCACCAGCAGATCAACAGCAGAGACCCAGTACTTC. The whole variable domain, filled in from reference TRBV15 and TRBJ2-5, reads DAMVIQNPRYQVTQFGKPVTLSCSQTLNHNVMYWYQQKSSQAPKLLFHYYDKDFNNEADTPDNFQSRRPNTSFCFLDIRSPGLGDTAMYLCATSRSTAETQYFGPGTRLLVL.

This sequence joins TRBV30 and TRBJ1-2; D not resolved. V was shortened by 2 bases and J by 6 bases, with 16 bases between the two germline ends. CDR1 is GTSNPN, CDR2 SVGIG, per germline (reference sequence). CDR3 size: 14 residues. The CDR3 DNA follows: TGTGCCTGGAGTTTTGCTGCGGCCAGTGATGGCTACACCTTC. This encodes CAWSFAAASDGYTF. The full variable domain, with the rest looked up from reference TRBV30 and TRBJ1-2, is SQTIHQWPATLVQPVGSPLSLECTVEGTSNPNLYWYRQAAGRGLQLLFYSVGIGQISSEVPQNLSASRPQDRQFILSSKKLLLSDSGFYLCAWSFAAASDGYTFGSGTRLTVV.

Only one count was recorded for this clone. The CDR3 DNA reads as TGTGCCAGCAGTGAGGGGAGACAGGGGGAAAAACTGTTTTTT. Amino acids: CASSEGRQGEKLFF. This chain links TRBV6-1 with TRBJ1-4, with 8 bases identical to TRBD1. Germline V gene data show CDR1 as MNHNS and CDR2 as SASEGT. The junction had 5 bases not matched to a gene; V was cut back by 3 bases and J by 8 bases. The CDR3 has 14 residues.

The chain combines TRBV28 with TRBJ2-7; D is possibly TRBD1 (6 bases). This CDR3 region has 15 residues. V was shortened by 2 bases and J by 2 bases, with 13 bases between the two germline ends. Germline V gives CDR1 MDHEN, CDR2 SYDVKM. CDR3 in DNA: TGTGCCAGCAGTTTAGGTACAGGGTCTACCTACGAGCAGTACTTC. It encodes CASSLGTGSTYEQYF.